The 19 T cell receptor beta chains below come from one sample, sequenced in a study of T-cell reconstitution after alpha-beta-depleted transplantation in children. Molecular barcoding with unique molecular identifiers was used for the TCRbeta library. TCRdb reprocessed the PCR reads via MiXCR and lists one record per CDR3 protein. The data contain around 500,000 distinct CDR3 sequences, approximately 12% of them singletons. The starting material was PBMCs from the stem cell graft donor, obtained from the stem cell graft. The origin of the receptors is a human donor who donated a stem cell graft to a child with combined immunodeficiency.

This clonotype was picked up a small number of times. J is TRBJ2-4 and V is TRBV27; D gene uncertain. This CDR3 is 13 amino acids long. The germline V gene has CDR1 MNHEY and CDR2 SMNVEV (reference sequence). V was clipped by 4 bases and J by 3 bases, with 7 bases between them. This CDR3 is CASSYGDKNIQYF. The CDR3 nucleotides read TGTGCCAGCAGTTATGGGGACAAAAACATTCAGTACTTC.

Ten or more counts support this clonotype. The rearrangement joins TRBV12-3 or TRBV12-4 to TRBJ2-5; D call uncertain. The CDR3 covers 12 residues. The V end lost 6 bases, the J end lost 5 bases, and 10 bases lay between the germline ends. The CDR3 region has the DNA TGTGCCAGCAGGACGACCGGCGAGACCCAGTACTTC. It yields the protein CASRTTGETQYF.

This clonotype showed up just a few times. This sequence joins TRBV5-6 and TRBJ2-3; TRBD2 aligns across 10 bases. J was trimmed by 7 bases and V by 3 bases; bases with no gene match: 11. This CDR3 region has 16 residues. Germline V gives CDR1 SGHDT, CDR2 YYEEEE. The CDR3 loop is CASSSREAGGPYTQYF. The CDR3, as DNA: TGTGCCAGCAGCTCTCGCGAAGCGGGAGGGCCCTATACGCAGTATTTT.

The gene calls are TRBV7-9 and TRBJ2-1; 15 nucleotides line up with TRBD2. CDR1 is SEHNR and CDR2 is FQNEAQ in the germline V gene (reference sequence). This CDR3 is built from 16 residues. The V segment lost 5 bases and the J segment 15 bases; nucleotides outside the gene matches: 14. The CDR3 loop reads CASSSGTSGGLGGWFF. The CDR3 DNA reads as TGTGCCAGCAGCAGCGGGACTAGCGGGGGGCTGGGGGGATGGTTCTTC.

This clonotype was counted only a few times. The J gene is TRBJ2-7, the V gene TRBV9; D may be TRBD2 (7 bases). With 2 bases removed from V and 1 base from J, the gap between germline ends came to 13 bases. From germline, CDR1 is SGDLS and CDR2 YYNGEE. The CDR3 runs 15 residues. CDR3 loop: CASSVTGGRSYEQYF. CDR3 coding DNA: TGTGCCAGCAGCGTTACGGGGGGCAGGTCCTACGAGCAGTACTTC.

V is TRBV29-1 and J is TRBJ1-1; 9 positions agree with TRBD1. The CDR3 extends over 14 amino acids. Trimming removed 7 bases from V and 4 bases from J; junction bases left unmatched: 10. The germline CDR1 and CDR2 sequences are SQVTM and ANQGSEA. CDR3 protein: CSAQTQGAATEAFF. Here the CDR3 DNA reads TGCAGCGCCCAAACACAGGGGGCGGCCACTGAAGCTTTCTTT.

V is TRBV6-1 and J is TRBJ2-3, with D perhaps TRBD1 (5 bases). This CDR3 has 15 residues. Trimming stripped 6 bases from V and 0 bases from J, with 13 bases between. The germline CDR1 and CDR2 sequences are MNHNS and SASEGT. The CDR3, as DNA: TGTGCCAGCAGACTACAGGCCAGGAGCACAGATACGCAGTATTTT. Protein sequence: CASRLQARSTDTQYF.

This rearrangement joins TRBV20-1 to TRBJ1-2; the D gene is possibly TRBD1 (6 bases). Trimming took off 0 bases at V and 7 bases at J, with 15 bases between the two ends. Germline V gene data show CDR1 as DFQATT and CDR2 as SNEGSKA (reference sequence). The CDR3 consists of 14 residues. As DNA, the CDR3 is TGCAGTGCTAGAGATTGGACAGCGGCGGGTGGCTACACCTTC. It translates to CSARDWTAAGGYTF.

V usage is TRBV6-5 and J usage is TRBJ1-2, with 10 bases fitting TRBD1. The CDR3 runs 16 residues. V lost 0 bases, J lost 2 bases, and 3 bases stayed unmatched. Germline-derived CDR1 and CDR2 are MNHEY and SVGAGI. The chain's CDR3 is CASSYSGTGANYGYTF. The CDR3 nucleotides read TGTGCCAGCAGTTACTCGGGGACAGGGGCAAACTATGGCTACACCTTC.

The sample holds many counts of this clonotype. Written as DNA, the CDR3 is TGTGCCAGCAGCCCAACAGGGGGCCGGACCGGGGAGCTGTTTTTT. It yields the protein CASSPTGGRTGELFF. The chain couples TRBV6-1 to TRBJ2-2; 9 positions agree with TRBD1. The CDR3 runs to 15 residues. The V gene's germline CDR1 is MNHNS and CDR2 SASEGT. Losses at the gene ends were 6 bases for V and 5 bases for J; bases not matched to a gene: 7.

This clonotype was seen a few times. The V and J genes are TRBV10-3 and TRBJ2-3, with a weak D call TRBD1 (6 bases). Germline CDR1 ENHRY, CDR2 SYGVKD. This CDR3 is built from 14 residues. The V end lost 3 bases, the J end lost 2 bases, and 9 bases lay between the germline ends. Here the CDR3 DNA reads TGTGCCATCAGTGACAGGGACACCACAGATACGCAGTATTTT. It specifies CAISDRDTTDTQYF.

This clonotype was observed a few times. The chain uses TRBV7-2 and TRBJ2-1, with D possibly matching TRBD2 (6 bases). V lost 3 bases, J lost 5 bases, and 11 bases lay in between. Germline CDR1 and CDR2: SGHTA and FQGNSA. The CDR3 totals 14 residues. The chain's CDR3 is CASSFSRGNNEQFF. The DNA of the CDR3 is TGTGCCAGCAGCTTCTCGCGGGGCAACAATGAGCAGTTCTTC.

This clonotype was detected only a few times. This chain uses TRBV20-1 with TRBJ2-1; a weak D match, TRBD2 (5 bases). The length of the CDR3 is 13 residues. The V end lost 5 bases, the J end lost 5 bases, and 13 bases lay between the germline ends. Germline V gives CDR1 DFQATT, CDR2 SNEGSKA (reference sequence). The chain's CDR3 is CSAPRLSNNEQFF. CDR3 in DNA: TGCAGTGCTCCAAGACTAAGCAACAATGAGCAGTTCTTC.

The chain employs TRBV12-3 or TRBV12-4 and TRBJ2-1; no firm D call. Trimming took 3 bases from V and 9 from J, leaving 9 bases between them. The CDR3 is 12 amino acids. The CDR3 protein is CASSLVRAEQFF. The CDR3 DNA follows: TGTGCCAGCAGTTTGGTTAGAGCTGAGCAGTTCTTC.

This clonotype occurred once. It may be a read error: a sequence one base away is much more abundant. Lacking the conserved final phenylalanine or tryptophan, this CDR3 likely reflects a read error. The chain joins TRBV5-1 to TRBJ2-1, with no clear D. This CDR3 region has 13 residues. Germline loops: CDR1 SGHRS, CDR2 YFSETQ. The V and J ends lost 0 bases and 8 bases respectively, with 9 bases between them. CDR3 DNA sequence: TGCGCCAGCAGCTTGGGTAGGGTCGATGAGCAGTTCTAC. Residues: CASSLGRVDEQFY.

The chain employs TRBV9 and TRBJ2-3; 8 bases fit TRBD2. Germline values: CDR1 SGDLS, CDR2 YYNGEE. J gave up 2 bases and V 3 bases, and 8 bases lay outside the gene matches. CDR3 length: 16 amino acids. The CDR3 reads CASSAEAGVVTDTQYF. Written as DNA, the CDR3 is TGTGCCAGCAGCGCAGAAGCGGGAGTGGTCACAGATACGCAGTATTTT. Full variable domain (remainder filled in from reference TRBV9 and TRBJ2-3): DSGVTQTPKHLITATGQRVTLRCSPRSGDLSVYWYQQSLDQGLQFLIQYYNGEERAKGNILERFSAQQFPDLHSELNLSSLELGDSALYFCASSAEAGVVTDTQYFGPGTRLTVL.

This clonotype was detected a few times. The rearrangement links TRBV12-3 or TRBV12-4 to TRBJ2-2; TRBD1 agrees at 9 bases. The CDR3 sequence is 16 residues long. V dropped 8 bases and J dropped 7; count of bases not matched to a gene: 14. The CDR3 bases are TGTGCCAGCGAAACCGGGACAGGGAGTGAGAGCGGGGAGCTGTTTTTT. Protein product: CASETGTGSESGELFF.

This clonotype was detected many times. This sequence joins TRBV12-3 or TRBV12-4 and TRBJ2-5; TRBD1 matches at 9 bases. The CDR3 is made up of 19 amino acids. Trimming cost V 2 bases and J 5 bases; bases outside gene matches: 18. The CDR3: CASSLLLRVGQGNRETQYF. CDR3 in DNA: TGTGCCAGCAGTTTATTACTCCGCGTTGGACAGGGGAATCGGGAGACCCAGTACTTC.

The CDR3 spells CASSLIKDEQYF. CDR3 in DNA: TGTGCCAGCAGTCTTATTAAGGACGAGCAGTACTTC. This rearrangement joins TRBV12-3 or TRBV12-4 to TRBJ2-7; D gene uncertain. The ends were cut back, 5 bases at V and 5 bases at J, with 10 bases in the middle. The CDR3 has 12 residues.